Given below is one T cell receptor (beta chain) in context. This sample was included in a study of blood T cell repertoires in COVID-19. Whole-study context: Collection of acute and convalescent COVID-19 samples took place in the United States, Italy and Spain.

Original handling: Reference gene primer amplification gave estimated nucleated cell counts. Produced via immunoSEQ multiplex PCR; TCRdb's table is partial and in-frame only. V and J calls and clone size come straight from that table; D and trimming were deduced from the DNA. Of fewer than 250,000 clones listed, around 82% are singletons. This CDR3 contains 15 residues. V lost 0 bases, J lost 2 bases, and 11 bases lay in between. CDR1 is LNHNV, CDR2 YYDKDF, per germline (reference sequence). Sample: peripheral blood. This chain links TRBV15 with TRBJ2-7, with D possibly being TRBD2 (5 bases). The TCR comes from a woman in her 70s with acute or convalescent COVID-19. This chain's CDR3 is CATSRDPTGTYEQYF. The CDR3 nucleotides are TGTGCCACCAGCAGAGATCCTACGGGGACCTACGAGCAGTACTTC.